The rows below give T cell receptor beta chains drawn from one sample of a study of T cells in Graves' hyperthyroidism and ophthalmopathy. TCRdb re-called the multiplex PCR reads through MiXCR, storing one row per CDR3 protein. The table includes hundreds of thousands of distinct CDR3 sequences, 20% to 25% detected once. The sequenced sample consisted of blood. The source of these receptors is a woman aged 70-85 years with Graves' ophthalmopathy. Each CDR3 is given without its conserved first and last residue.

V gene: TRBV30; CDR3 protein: ASTFGGLEAF
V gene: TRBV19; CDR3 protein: ASRGPGGYT
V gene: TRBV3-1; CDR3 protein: ASSRIAVRSYNEQF
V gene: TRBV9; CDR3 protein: ASSVAGGPRRVNEQF
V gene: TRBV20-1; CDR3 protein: SAVQGRGRNGYT
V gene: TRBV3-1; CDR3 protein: ASSQGQGGTEAF
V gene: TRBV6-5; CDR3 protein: ASSYSLDRGTGELF
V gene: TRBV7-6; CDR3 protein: ASSLVYGVDNEQF
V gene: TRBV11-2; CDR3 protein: ASSPGTGVASGKNIQY
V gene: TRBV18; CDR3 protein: ASSPRRLAGRDTQY
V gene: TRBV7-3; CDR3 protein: ASSLGGIPDTQY
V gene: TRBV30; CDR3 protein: AWTGEINYGYT
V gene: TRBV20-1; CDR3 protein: SARDKTGWYQETQY
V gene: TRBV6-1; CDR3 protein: ASSYYGDNEQF
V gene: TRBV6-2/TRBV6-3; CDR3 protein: ASSSYGTSGLGQY
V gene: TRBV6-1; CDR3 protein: ASRDKSGGRTEAF
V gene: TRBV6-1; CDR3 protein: ASRTQYGQPQH